This is a list of T cell receptor beta chains from one sample in a study of control samples from healthy donors and cancer patients. TCRdb's copy holds only in-frame clones and misses some; the assay was immunoSEQ multiplex PCR. The sample carries about 63,000 clones, about 87% recorded once. Sequencing was performed on PBMCs. The receptor source for this set is a woman aged 60-75 years with lung cancer. Both conserved end residues are part of each CDR3. D genes are given only for firm matches. Where a row states a size, it is once, few, many or the class of an expanded clone; other rows omit it.

v_gene: TRBV3-1/TRBV3-2
j_gene: TRBJ2-3
d_gene: .
abundance: .
CDR3aa: CASSQGIATDTQYF
CDR3nt: TGTGCCAGCAGCCAAGGGATAGCCACAGATACGCAGTATTTT

v_gene: TRBV28
j_gene: TRBJ2-5
d_gene: .
abundance: .
CDR3aa: CASSLTATQETQYF
CDR3nt: TGTGCCAGCAGCCTTACGGCGACCCAAGAGACCCAGTACTTC

v_gene: TRBV29-1
j_gene: TRBJ1-5
d_gene: .
abundance: .
CDR3aa: CITPSGGVSNQPQHF
CDR3nt: TGCATCACCCCTTCCGGGGGGGTGAGCAATCAGCCCCAGCATTTT

v_gene: TRBV5-1
j_gene: TRBJ1-6
d_gene: .
abundance: .
CDR3aa: CASSLVAGLDNSPLHF
CDR3nt: TGCGCCAGCAGCTTGGTGGCTGGGTTGGATAATTCACCCCTCCACTTT

v_gene: TRBV4-1
j_gene: TRBJ2-1
d_gene: TRBD1
abundance: .
CDR3aa: CASSQDRGISYNEQFF
CDR3nt: TGCGCCAGCAGCCAAGACAGGGGGATCTCCTACAATGAGCAGTTCTTC

v_gene: TRBV5-1
j_gene: TRBJ2-7
d_gene: TRBD2
abundance: .
CDR3aa: CASMASGSSYEQYF
CDR3nt: TGCGCCAGCATGGCTAGCGGATCTTCCTACGAGCAGTACTTC

v_gene: TRBV6-5
j_gene: TRBJ1-1
d_gene: .
abundance: .
CDR3aa: CASRVGNTEAFF
CDR3nt: TGTGCCAGCAGAGTCGGTAACACTGAAGCTTTCTTT

v_gene: TRBV3-1/TRBV3-2
j_gene: TRBJ2-2
d_gene: .
abundance: .
CDR3aa: CASSQTGTSFRGELFF
CDR3nt: TGTGCCAGCAGCCAAACCGGGACAAGTTTTCGTGGGGAGCTGTTTTTT

v_gene: TRBV28
j_gene: TRBJ2-7
d_gene: .
abundance: .
CDR3aa: CASSPSTGRDEQYF
CDR3nt: TGTGCCAGCAGTCCGTCGACAGGCCGGGACGAGCAGTACTTC

v_gene: TRBV6-5
j_gene: TRBJ2-7
d_gene: TRBD2
abundance: .
CDR3aa: CASRISGGAYEQYF
CDR3nt: TGTGCCAGCAGGATTAGCGGGGGGGCCTACGAGCAGTACTTC

v_gene: TRBV12-3/TRBV12-4
j_gene: TRBJ2-3
d_gene: .
abundance: .
CDR3aa: CASSLSGTDTQYF
CDR3nt: TGTGCCAGCAGTTTATCCGGGACAGATACGCAGTATTTT

v_gene: TRBV15
j_gene: TRBJ2-3
d_gene: TRBD2
abundance: .
CDR3aa: CATSRPTSGGAGNTQYF
CDR3nt: TGTGCCACCAGCAGACCGACTAGCGGGGGAGCGGGGAATACGCAGTATTTT

v_gene: TRBV10-1
j_gene: TRBJ1-6
d_gene: .
abundance: .
CDR3aa: CASNKDLRSPLHF
CDR3nt: TGCGCCAGCAATAAAGATCTTCGCTCACCCCTCCACTTT

v_gene: TRBV5-1
j_gene: TRBJ2-1
d_gene: TRBD2
abundance: .
CDR3aa: CASSLGGGSPLYNEQFF
CDR3nt: TGCGCCAGCAGCTTAGGCGGGGGGTCCCCTCTATACAATGAGCAGTTCTTC

v_gene: TRBV7-3
j_gene: TRBJ2-3
d_gene: .
abundance: .
CDR3aa: CASSAQPGVEADTQYF
CDR3nt: TGTGCCAGCAGCGCCCAGCCGGGGGTTGAGGCAGATACGCAGTATTTT

v_gene: TRBV9
j_gene: TRBJ1-1
d_gene: .
abundance: .
CDR3aa: CASSVQGGNTEAFF
CDR3nt: TGTGCCAGCAGCGTTCAAGGGGGAAACACTGAAGCTTTCTTT

v_gene: TRBV7-2
j_gene: TRBJ2-3
d_gene: .
abundance: .
CDR3aa: CASSSLGVTTDTQYF
CDR3nt: TGTGCCAGCAGCTCCTTGGGGGTAACCACAGATACGCAGTATTTT

v_gene: TRBV19
j_gene: TRBJ1-3
d_gene: TRBD1
abundance: once
CDR3aa: CASSPDRSSGNTIYF
CDR3nt: TGTGCCAGTAGCCCGGACAGGAGCTCTGGAAACACCATATATTTT

v_gene: TRBV5-1
j_gene: TRBJ1-2
d_gene: TRBD1
abundance: .
CDR3aa: CASSGGQGASGYTF
CDR3nt: TGCGCCAGCAGCGGGGGACAGGGGGCGAGTGGCTACACCTTC

v_gene: TRBV21-1
j_gene: TRBJ2-2
d_gene: .
abundance: .
CDR3aa: CASSAPSGRFPSTGELFF
CDR3nt: TGTGCCAGCAGCGCCCCTAGCGGGAGGTTCCCGAGCACCGGGGAGCTGTTTTTT

v_gene: TRBV24-1
j_gene: TRBJ1-5
d_gene: TRBD1
abundance: .
CDR3aa: CATSSRQGRFNQPQHF
CDR3nt: TGTGCCACCAGTTCTCGACAGGGGAGGTTTAATCAGCCCCAGCATTTT

v_gene: TRBV20-1
j_gene: TRBJ2-1
d_gene: .
abundance: .
CDR3aa: CSASHNEQFF
CDR3nt: TGCAGTGCTAGCCACAATGAGCAGTTCTTC

v_gene: TRBV5-4
j_gene: TRBJ2-1
d_gene: TRBD2
abundance: .
CDR3aa: CASSPGLAGGRWEQFF
CDR3nt: TGTGCCAGCAGCCCGGGACTAGCGGGGGGCCGGTGGGAGCAGTTCTTC

v_gene: TRBV2
j_gene: TRBJ1-6
d_gene: TRBD1
abundance: .
CDR3aa: CASSYTGGHSPLHF
CDR3nt: TGTGCCAGCAGTTATACAGGGGGACATTCACCCCTCCACTTT

v_gene: TRBV18
j_gene: TRBJ1-1
d_gene: TRBD1
abundance: .
CDR3aa: CASSLGQRNTEAFF
CDR3nt: TGTGCCAGCTCACTGGGACAGAGGAACACTGAAGCTTTCTTT

v_gene: TRBV9
j_gene: TRBJ1-6
d_gene: TRBD1
abundance: .
CDR3aa: CASSVSPSTGVDSPLHF
CDR3nt: TGTGCCAGCAGCGTATCGCCTTCAACAGGGGTGGATTCACCCCTCCACTTT

v_gene: TRBV11-1
j_gene: TRBJ2-5
d_gene: TRBD2
abundance: .
CDR3aa: CASSLRLAGALETQYF
CDR3nt: TGTGCCAGCAGCCTTCGACTAGCGGGGGCCTTAGAGACCCAGTACTTC

v_gene: TRBV27
j_gene: TRBJ1-2
d_gene: .
abundance: .
CDR3aa: CASSLSLFDGYTF
CDR3nt: TGTGCCAGCAGTTTATCGTTGTTCGATGGCTACACCTTC

v_gene: TRBV28
j_gene: TRBJ2-7
d_gene: TRBD1
abundance: .
CDR3aa: CASSPPTPRQGNSEQYF
CDR3nt: TGTGCCAGCAGTCCCCCGACCCCGCGACAGGGGAACAGCGAGCAGTACTTC

v_gene: TRBV5-6
j_gene: TRBJ1-2
d_gene: TRBD1
abundance: .
CDR3aa: CASSSGTVGFYTF
CDR3nt: TGTGCCAGCAGCTCGGGGACAGTTGGGTTCTACACCTTC

v_gene: TRBV27
j_gene: TRBJ2-1
d_gene: .
abundance: .
CDR3aa: CASSYFGGYDEQFF
CDR3nt: TGTGCCAGCAGTTATTTCGGGGGTTACGATGAGCAGTTCTTC

v_gene: TRBV7-3
j_gene: TRBJ2-3
d_gene: .
abundance: .
CDR3aa: CASSLLGGGTDTQYF
CDR3nt: TGTGCCAGCAGCTTATTGGGGGGAGGCACAGATACGCAGTATTTT

v_gene: TRBV6-5
j_gene: TRBJ1-2
d_gene: .
abundance: .
CDR3aa: CAAEGGYRAYGYTF
CDR3nt: TGTGCCGCCGAAGGGGGTTACAGGGCCTATGGCTACACCTTC

v_gene: TRBV5-8
j_gene: TRBJ2-6
d_gene: .
abundance: .
CDR3aa: CASSQGQAGANVLTF
CDR3nt: TGTGCCAGCAGCCAGGGACAAGCAGGGGCCAACGTCCTGACTTTC

v_gene: TRBV3-1/TRBV3-2
j_gene: TRBJ2-1
d_gene: TRBD2
abundance: .
CDR3aa: CASSQEFGTSVYNEQFF
CDR3nt: TGTGCCAGCAGCCAAGAGTTCGGGACTAGCGTTTACAATGAGCAGTTCTTC

v_gene: TRBV5-4
j_gene: TRBJ2-7
d_gene: .
abundance: medium-sized
CDR3aa: CASSLAGGTPYEQYF
CDR3nt: TGTGCCAGCAGCTTGGCCGGAGGTACACCCTACGAGCAGTACTTC

v_gene: TRBV7-8
j_gene: TRBJ2-7
d_gene: TRBD1
abundance: .
CDR3aa: CASSLASRTGGAEQYF
CDR3nt: TGTGCCAGCAGCTTGGCTAGTAGGACAGGGGGCGCGGAGCAGTACTTC

v_gene: TRBV6-5
j_gene: TRBJ1-4
d_gene: .
abundance: once
CDR3aa: CASGSGQSNEKLFF
CDR3nt: TGTGCCAGCGGATCCGGACAAAGTAATGAAAAACTGTTTTTT

v_gene: TRBV11-2
j_gene: TRBJ1-1
d_gene: .
abundance: .
CDR3aa: CASSLDGVPGTEAFF
CDR3nt: TGTGCCAGCAGCTTAGACGGAGTGCCGGGCACTGAAGCTTTCTTT

v_gene: TRBV7-2
j_gene: TRBJ1-6
d_gene: .
abundance: few
CDR3aa: CASSTYSNSPLHF
CDR3nt: TGTGCCAGCAGCACATACAGCAATTCACCCCTCCACTTT

v_gene: TRBV4-1
j_gene: TRBJ2-1
d_gene: TRBD2
abundance: .
CDR3aa: CASSQGGLARNEQFF
CDR3nt: TGCGCCAGCAGCCAAGGGGGACTAGCGCGTAATGAGCAGTTCTTC

v_gene: TRBV6-6
j_gene: TRBJ1-2
d_gene: .
abundance: .
CDR3aa: CASSYTAGKDGYTF
CDR3nt: TGTGCCAGCAGTTACACCGCAGGGAAAGATGGCTACACCTTC

v_gene: TRBV7-2
j_gene: TRBJ2-7
d_gene: .
abundance: .
CDR3aa: CASSFGSYEQYF
CDR3nt: TGTGCCAGCAGCTTCGGGTCCTACGAGCAGTACTTC

v_gene: TRBV3-1/TRBV3-2
j_gene: TRBJ2-2
d_gene: .
abundance: .
CDR3aa: CASSQVGELFF
CDR3nt: TGTGCCAGCAGCCAAGTCGGGGAGCTGTTTTTT